These 25 T cell receptor beta chains were sequenced from one sample in a study of blood T cell repertoires in COVID-19. The data were produced by immunoSEQ multiplex PCR, yet TCRdb's version contains in-frame clones alone and is incomplete. The sample shows about 460,000 clones, about 88% of them seen only once. The sample taken for sequencing was PBMCs or T cells enriched from blood (not recorded which). The receptors derive from an older woman who had recovered from COVID-19.

The V gene is TRBV5-5, the J gene TRBJ2-7; D unclear. The CDR3 is 13 residues long. Germline CDR1 and CDR2: SGHKS and YYEKEE (reference sequence). V gave up 5 bases and J gave up 2 bases, with 11 bases separating them. CDR3 loop: CASSVAPTYEQYV. The CDR3 DNA follows: TGTGCCAGCAGTGTGGCCCCCACCTACGAGCAGTACGTC.

The chain is built from TRBV12-3 or TRBV12-4 and TRBJ1-1; 8 bases are shared with TRBD1. The CDR3 contains 13 residues. The J segment lost 7 bases and the V segment lost 7 bases, leaving 8 bases of the junction unmatched. The CDR3 loop reads CASNIQGVGEAFF. The CDR3 coding sequence is TGTGCCAGCAACATACAGGGGGTCGGTGAAGCTTTCTTT.

J is TRBJ1-4 and V is TRBV21-1; no DNA check was done on the table's D call, TRBD1. TRBV21-1 is a listed pseudogene. CDR3 length: 14 amino acids. CDR3 sequence reads: CASTKGDRALKLFF. CDR3 sequence (DNA): TGTGCCAGCACCAAAGGGGACAGGGCTCTCAAACTGTTTTTT.

The chain couples TRBV5-4 to TRBJ2-3, with TRBD1 matching over 8 bases. The trim removed 4 bases at V and 3 bases at J, leaving 4 bases unmatched. CDR1 and CDR2 (germline): SGHNT, YYREEE (reference sequence). CDR3 length: 14 amino acids. The CDR3 is CASSPGGQTDTQYF. The CDR3 nucleotides are TGTGCCAGCAGCCCAGGGGGCCAAACAGATACGCAGTATTTT.

The chain combines TRBV9 with TRBJ1-2, with D possibly matching TRBD1 (5 bases). CDR1 SGDLS and CDR2 YYNGEE come from the germline V gene. Trimming took 4 bases from V and 6 from J, leaving 13 bases between them. The CDR3 totals 13 residues. For the CDR3, the DNA is TGTGCCAGCAGCCCGCGGGACCCCCATGGCTACACCTTC. Translated, it gives CASSPRDPHGYTF.

DNA for the CDR3: TGTGCCATCAGCCGGGACAACGGAAACACCATATATTTT. As protein: CAISRDNGNTIYF. The chain has TRBV10-3 and TRBJ1-3, with a weak D call TRBD1 (6 bases). Trimming removed 6 bases from V and 4 bases from J, with 10 bases in between. The CDR3 extends over 13 amino acids. From germline, CDR1 is ENHRY and CDR2 SYGVKD.

This clone appeared once. V is TRBV6-5 and J is TRBJ1-1; D ambiguous. The V gene lost 2 bases and the J gene lost 9 bases, with 13 bases spanning the gap. This CDR3 is built from 13 residues. The germline gives CDR1 MNHEY, CDR2 SVGAGI. The CDR3 sequence is CASSYANSQQAFF. The CDR3 DNA reads as TGTGCCAGCAGTTACGCCAACAGTCAGCAAGCTTTCTTT.

The rearrangement joins TRBV5-1 to TRBJ2-1; 12 bases agree with TRBD1. The CDR3 covers 21 residues. Per germline, CDR1 SGHRS and CDR2 YFSETQ. V dropped 5 bases and J dropped 0; count of bases not matched to a gene: 18. In nucleotides, the CDR3 is TGCGCCAGCAGGGGGACAGGGGGCGGTCCCCGGTCTCCCAGCTCCTACAATGAGCAGTTCTTC. Amino acids: CASRGTGGGPRSPSSYNEQFF.

This chain connects TRBV10-3 to TRBJ2-3; 7 bases agree with TRBD2. After removal of 6 bases from V and 0 bases from J, the junction contained 3 bases not matched to a gene. Germline values: CDR1 ENHRY, CDR2 SYGVKD. The length of the CDR3 is 14 residues. As DNA, the CDR3 is TGTGCCATCAGGACTAGCCGGAGCACAGATACGCAGTATTTT. It is translated as CAIRTSRSTDTQYF.

V usage is TRBV12-3 or TRBV12-4 and J usage is TRBJ1-2; D ambiguous. V was clipped by 5 bases and J by 5 bases, with 12 bases between them. CDR3 length: 13 amino acids. CDR3 loop: CASSPDGGYGYTF. CDR3 DNA: TGTGCCAGCAGTCCCGACGGAGGTTATGGCTACACCTTC.

The chain uses TRBV27 and TRBJ2-6; a weak D match, TRBD1 (5 bases). The CDR3 length is 16 residues. Trimming removed 2 bases at V and 2 bases at J, with 10 bases between. The germline gives CDR1 MNHEY, CDR2 SMNVEV (reference sequence). The CDR3 reads CASSLRQGAGANVLTF. CDR3 in DNA: TGTGCCAGCAGTTTAAGGCAGGGCGCTGGGGCCAACGTCCTGACTTTC.

This chain joins TRBV12-3 or TRBV12-4 and TRBJ1-6; D gene uncertain. The CDR3 consists of 12 residues. The V and J ends lost 3 bases and 9 bases respectively, with 6 bases between them. The CDR3 nucleotides read TGTGCCAGCAGTTTGCGTTTTTCACCCCTCCACTTT. Translation: CASSLRFSPLHF.

The CDR3 loop is CASSEISFLFTEAFF. CDR3 sequence (DNA): TGTGCCAGCAGTGAAATTTCCTTTCTTTTCACTGAAGCTTTCTTT. V usage is TRBV2 and J usage is TRBJ1-1; unclear D gene. The CDR3 is 15 amino acids. Trimming removed 2 bases from V and 4 bases from J, with 14 bases in between. Germline CDR1 and CDR2: SNHLY and FYNNEI.

V usage is TRBV20-1 and J usage is TRBJ1-5; no firm D call. V was cut by 3 bases and J by 4 bases, with 13 bases left in between. The CDR3 covers 14 residues. The germline gives CDR1 DFQATT, CDR2 SNEGSKA (reference sequence). The chain's CDR3 is CSASPRTGNQPQHF. The CDR3 DNA is TGCAGTGCTAGTCCCAGGACTGGGAATCAGCCCCAGCATTTT.

The chain is built from TRBV2 and TRBJ1-1, with 8 bases lining up with TRBD1. CDR3 length: 13 amino acids. Germline V CDR1 and CDR2: SNHLY, FYNNEI. The junction had 7 bases not matched to a gene; V was cut back by 11 bases and J by 2 bases. In DNA, the CDR3 is TGTGCCGATCCGACAGGGGAAAACACTGAAGCTTTCTTT. As protein: CADPTGENTEAFF.

The V call is TRBV2, the J call TRBJ1-4, with D possibly being TRBD1 (6 bases). CDR1 and CDR2 from the germline V gene are SNHLY and FYNNEI. The CDR3 extends over 13 amino acids. Between the trimmed V and J ends, which lost 7 bases and 4 bases, there was a span of 10 bases. In DNA, the CDR3 is TGTGCCAGCATTCGGACAGTTAATGAAAAACTGTTTTTT. Protein: CASIRTVNEKLFF.

The chain couples TRBV5-4 to TRBJ2-1, with 9 bases that match TRBD1. The V gene end was trimmed by 4 bases and the J gene end by 7 bases; junction bases not matched to a gene: 3. In germline, CDR1 is SGHNT, CDR2 YYREEE (reference sequence). This CDR3 region has 13 residues. As DNA, the CDR3 is TGTGCCAGCAGCCCGGGACAGGGAAATGAGCAGTTCTTC. Protein sequence: CASSPGQGNEQFF.

The chain links TRBV3-1 (or the pseudogene TRBV3-2) to TRBJ1-2; D is unresolved. The V gene lost 3 bases and the J gene lost 4 bases, with 12 bases spanning the gap. In germline, CDR1 is LGHDT, CDR2 YNNKEL (reference sequence). The CDR3 is made up of 14 amino acids. The DNA for the CDR3 is TGTGCCAGCAGCCAGAATTGGGGAGCCTATGGCTACACCTTC. It yields the protein CASSQNWGAYGYTF.

This chain links TRBV2 with TRBJ1-5, with D hard to call. The CDR3 extends over 14 amino acids. The V end was cut by 3 bases, the J end by 6 bases, with 12 bases between. Germline V lookup: CDR1 SNHLY, CDR2 FYNNEI. DNA for the CDR3: TGTGCCAGCAGTGAGTCGGCCCGCGGTCAGCCCCAGCATTTT. It is translated as CASSESARGQPQHF.

This chain joins TRBV15 and TRBJ1-5; TRBD1 might be the D (5 bases). Germline loops: CDR1 LNHNV, CDR2 YYDKDF (reference sequence). The CDR3 has 17 amino acids. V dropped 0 bases and J dropped 4 bases, with 16 bases sitting between them. CDR3 amino acids: CATSRDRQGLRNQPQHF. The CDR3 bases are TGTGCCACCAGCAGAGATCGGCAGGGATTAAGGAATCAGCCCCAGCATTTT.

In this sample, this clone turned up once. J is TRBJ2-2 and V is TRBV4-2, with D tentatively TRBD1 (5 bases). The CDR3 extends over 17 amino acids. With 1 base removed from V and 4 bases from J, the gap between germline ends came to 16 bases. Looked up from germline, CDR1 is LGHNA and CDR2 is YNFKEQ. CDR3 region: CASSQGVQGLVTGELFF. In nucleotides, the CDR3 is TGTGCCAGCAGCCAAGGCGTTCAGGGTCTCGTCACCGGGGAGCTGTTTTTT.

V usage is TRBV6-5 and J usage is TRBJ1-4; tentative D call: TRBD1 (6 bases). Germline lookup yields CDR1 MNHEY and CDR2 SVGAGI. The CDR3 totals 14 residues. Deletions cut 7 bases from V and 6 bases from J, with 15 bases between. CDR3 DNA: TGTGCCAGCACCTTCTCAGGGGCGGATGAAAAACTGTTTTTT. It codes for CASTFSGADEKLFF.

This chain links TRBV4-1 with TRBJ1-1; D is perhaps TRBD1 (5 bases). The germline V and J ends were trimmed by 2 bases and 5 bases, with 12 bases remaining between them. Germline V CDR1 and CDR2: MGHRA, YSYEKL. This CDR3 spans 14 amino acids. CDR3 in DNA: TGCGCCAGCAGCCAATGGGGAGGGGAGACTGAAGCTTTCTTT. Translated, it gives CASSQWGGETEAFF.

The CDR3 loop reads CASSEPLSTDTQYF. The CDR3 nucleotides read TGTGCCAGCAGTGAACCTTTGAGCACAGATACGCAGTATTTT. The chain links TRBV6-1 to TRBJ2-3; the D is unclear. Per germline, CDR1 MNHNS and CDR2 SASEGT. The V end was cut by 2 bases, the J end by 0 bases, with 6 bases between. The CDR3 is made up of 14 amino acids.

The chain is built from TRBV5-1 and TRBJ2-7; D is unresolved. Germline V gene lookup returns CDR1 SGHRS and CDR2 YFSETQ. V was trimmed by 1 base and J by 5 bases, leaving 7 bases between them. The CDR3 runs to 12 residues. The CDR3 coding sequence is TGCGCCAGCAGCTTGAGCCGGGACGAGCAGTACTTC. Translation: CASSLSRDEQYF.